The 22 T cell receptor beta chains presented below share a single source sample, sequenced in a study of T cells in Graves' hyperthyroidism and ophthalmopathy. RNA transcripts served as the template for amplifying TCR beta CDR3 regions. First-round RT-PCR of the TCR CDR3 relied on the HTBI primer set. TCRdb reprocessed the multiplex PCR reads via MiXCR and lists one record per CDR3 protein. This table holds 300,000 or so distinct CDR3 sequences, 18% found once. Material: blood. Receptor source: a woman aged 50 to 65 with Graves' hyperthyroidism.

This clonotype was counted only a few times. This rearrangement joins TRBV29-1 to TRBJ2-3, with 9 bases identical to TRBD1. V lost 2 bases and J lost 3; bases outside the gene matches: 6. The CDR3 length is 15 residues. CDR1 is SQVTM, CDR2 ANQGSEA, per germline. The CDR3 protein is CSVEKYRGPTDTQYF. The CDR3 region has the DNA TGCAGCGTTGAAAAATACAGGGGGCCTACAGATACGCAGTATTTT.

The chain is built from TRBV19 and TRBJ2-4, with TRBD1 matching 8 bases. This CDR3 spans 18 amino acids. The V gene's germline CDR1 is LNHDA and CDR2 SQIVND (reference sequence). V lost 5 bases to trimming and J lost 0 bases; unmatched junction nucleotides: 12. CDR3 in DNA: TGTGCCAGTAGTCGACAGGGGCACGGGGCCCTAGCCAAAAACATTCAGTACTTC. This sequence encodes CASSRQGHGALAKNIQYF.

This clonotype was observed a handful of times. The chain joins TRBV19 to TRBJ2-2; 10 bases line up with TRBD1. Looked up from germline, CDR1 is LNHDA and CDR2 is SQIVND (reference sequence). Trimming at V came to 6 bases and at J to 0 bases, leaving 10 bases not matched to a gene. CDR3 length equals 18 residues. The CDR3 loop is CASSVVGQGFANTGELFF. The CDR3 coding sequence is TGTGCCAGTAGCGTGGTGGGACAGGGGTTCGCGAACACCGGGGAGCTGTTTTTT.

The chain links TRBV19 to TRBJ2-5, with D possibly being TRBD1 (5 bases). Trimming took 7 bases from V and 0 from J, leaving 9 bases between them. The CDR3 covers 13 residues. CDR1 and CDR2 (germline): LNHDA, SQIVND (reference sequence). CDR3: CASTDSHQETQYF. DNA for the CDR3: TGTGCCAGTACCGACAGCCACCAAGAGACCCAGTACTTC. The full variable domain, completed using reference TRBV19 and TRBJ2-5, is DGGITQSPKYLFRKEGQNVTLSCEQNLNHDAMYWYRQDPGQGLRLIYYSQIVNDFQKGDIAEGYSVSREKKESFPLTVTSAQKNPTAFYLCASTDSHQETQYFGPGTRLLVL.

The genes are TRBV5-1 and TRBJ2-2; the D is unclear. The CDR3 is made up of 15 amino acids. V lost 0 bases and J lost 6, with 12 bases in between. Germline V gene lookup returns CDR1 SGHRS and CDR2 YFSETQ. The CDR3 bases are TGCGCCAGCAGCTTGGATACCACTTGGTCCGGGGAGCTGTTTTTT. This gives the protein CASSLDTTWSGELFF.

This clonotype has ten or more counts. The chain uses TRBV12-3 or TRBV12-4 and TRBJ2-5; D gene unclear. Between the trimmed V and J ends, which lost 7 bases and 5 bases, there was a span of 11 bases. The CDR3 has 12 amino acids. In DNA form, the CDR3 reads TGTGCCAGCACCCGGGCCGGTGAGACCCAGTACTTC. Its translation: CASTRAGETQYF.

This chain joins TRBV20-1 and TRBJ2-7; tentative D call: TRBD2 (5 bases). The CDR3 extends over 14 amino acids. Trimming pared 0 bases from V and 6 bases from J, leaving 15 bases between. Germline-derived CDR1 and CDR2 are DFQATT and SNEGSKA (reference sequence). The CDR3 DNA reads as TGCAGTGCTAGAGATGGGATAGGGAGTACCGAGCAGTACTTC. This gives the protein CSARDGIGSTEQYF.

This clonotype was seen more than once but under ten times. The CDR3 nucleotides are TGTGCCAGCAGCAAAGTCGGATACAATGAGCAGTTCTTC. The encoded protein is CASSKVGYNEQFF. The J gene is TRBJ2-1, the V gene TRBV7-8, with D unresolved. Germline values: CDR1 SGHVS, CDR2 FQNEAQ. The germline V and J ends were trimmed by 5 bases and 4 bases, with 9 bases remaining between them. The CDR3 is 13 amino acids.

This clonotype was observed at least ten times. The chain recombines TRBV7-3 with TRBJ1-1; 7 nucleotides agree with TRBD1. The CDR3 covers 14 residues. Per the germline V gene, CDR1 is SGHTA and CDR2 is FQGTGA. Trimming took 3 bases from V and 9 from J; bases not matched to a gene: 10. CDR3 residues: CASSLPLTGDQAFF. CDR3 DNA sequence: TGTGCCAGCAGCTTGCCCTTAACAGGGGATCAAGCTTTCTTT.

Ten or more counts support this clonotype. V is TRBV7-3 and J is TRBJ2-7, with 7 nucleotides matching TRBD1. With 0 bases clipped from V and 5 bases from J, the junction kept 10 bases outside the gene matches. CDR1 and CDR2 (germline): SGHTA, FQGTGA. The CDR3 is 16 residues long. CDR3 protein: CASSLTFSGGRNEQYF. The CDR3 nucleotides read TGTGCCAGCAGCTTAACGTTTTCAGGGGGAAGGAACGAGCAGTACTTC. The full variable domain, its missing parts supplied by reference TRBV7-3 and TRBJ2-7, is GAGVSQTPSNKVTEKGKYVELRCDPISGHTALYWYRQSLGQGPEFLIYFQGTGAADDSGLPNDRFFAVRPEGSVSTLKIQRTERGDSAVYLCASSLTFSGGRNEQYFGPGTRLTVT.

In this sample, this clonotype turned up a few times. CDR3 loop: CASSVATGGRKGANVLTF. CDR3 sequence (DNA): TGTGCCAGCAGCGTAGCCACGGGGGGCCGTAAAGGGGCCAACGTCCTGACTTTC. This rearrangement joins TRBV9 to TRBJ2-6; a possible D gene is TRBD2 (7 bases). Trimming cost V 0 bases and J 4 bases, with 17 bases left between them. CDR1 SGDLS and CDR2 YYNGEE come from the germline V gene. CDR3 length: 18 residues. The entire variable domain, with the rest obtained from reference TRBV9 and TRBJ2-6, is as follows: DSGVTQTPKHLITATGQRVTLRCSPRSGDLSVYWYQQSLDQGLQFLIQYYNGEERAKGNILERFSAQQFPDLHSELNLSSLELGDSALYFCASSVATGGRKGANVLTFGAGSRLTVL.

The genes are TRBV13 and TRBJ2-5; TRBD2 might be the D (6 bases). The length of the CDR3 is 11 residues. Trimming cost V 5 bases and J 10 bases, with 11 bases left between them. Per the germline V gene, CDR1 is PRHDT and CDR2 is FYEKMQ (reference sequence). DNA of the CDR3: TGTGCCAGCAGCCCCCGGAGGGACCAGTACTTC. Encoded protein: CASSPRRDQYF.

CDR3 residues: CATSRDNGAGEKLFF. The CDR3 DNA reads as TGTGCCACCAGCAGAGATAACGGGGCAGGGGAAAAACTGTTTTTT. The chain employs TRBV15 and TRBJ1-4; D is perhaps TRBD1 (5 bases). Per germline, CDR1 LNHNV and CDR2 YYDKDF (reference sequence). The length of the CDR3 is 15 residues. Trimming cost V 0 bases and J 8 bases, with 13 bases left between them.

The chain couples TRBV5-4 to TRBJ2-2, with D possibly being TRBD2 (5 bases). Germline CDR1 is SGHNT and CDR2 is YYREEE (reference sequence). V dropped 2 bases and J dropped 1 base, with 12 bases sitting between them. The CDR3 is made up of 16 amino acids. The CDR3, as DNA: TGTGCCAGCAGCTTCGACCCTAGCCTGAACACCGGGGAGCTGTTTTTT. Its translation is CASSFDPSLNTGELFF.

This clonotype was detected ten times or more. The CDR3 here is CASSLSAGTSNTEAFF. The CDR3 nucleotides are TGTGCCAGCAGCTTAAGCGCCGGGACATCAAACACTGAAGCTTTCTTT. The chain couples TRBV7-3 to TRBJ1-1, with a possible D match to TRBD1 (6 bases). The length of the CDR3 is 16 residues. V was cut by 1 base and J by 2 bases, with 14 bases left in between. CDR1 is SGHTA and CDR2 is FQGTGA in the germline V gene.

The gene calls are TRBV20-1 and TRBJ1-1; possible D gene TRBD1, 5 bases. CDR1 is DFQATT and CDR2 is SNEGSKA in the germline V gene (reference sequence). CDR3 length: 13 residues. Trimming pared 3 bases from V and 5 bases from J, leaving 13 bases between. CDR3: CSASGAEGTEAFF. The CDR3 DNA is TGCAGTGCTAGTGGGGCGGAGGGGACTGAAGCTTTCTTT.

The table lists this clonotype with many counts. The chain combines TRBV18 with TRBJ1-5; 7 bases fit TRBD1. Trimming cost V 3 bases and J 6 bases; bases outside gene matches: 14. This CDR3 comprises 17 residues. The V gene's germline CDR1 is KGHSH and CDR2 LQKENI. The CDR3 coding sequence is TGTGCCAGCTCACCCCTACCCCCGACAGGGTCCAGTCAGCCCCAGCATTTT. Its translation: CASSPLPPTGSSQPQHF.

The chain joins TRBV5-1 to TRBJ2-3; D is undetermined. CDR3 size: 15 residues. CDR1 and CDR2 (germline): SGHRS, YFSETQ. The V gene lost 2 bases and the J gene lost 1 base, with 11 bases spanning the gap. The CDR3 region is CASSFDPTRTDTQYF. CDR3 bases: TGCGCCAGCAGCTTTGACCCGACCCGCACAGATACGCAGTATTTT.

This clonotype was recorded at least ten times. CDR3 sequence (DNA): TGCGCCAGCAGTGAGCCGGACAGGAGCTCCTACGAGCAGTACGTC. Residues: CASSEPDRSSYEQYV. The chain is built from TRBV10-1 and TRBJ2-7; 7 nucleotides align to TRBD1. V was pared by 2 bases and J by 0 bases, with 4 bases of the junction left unmatched. The CDR3 consists of 15 residues. In germline, CDR1 is WNHNN, CDR2 SYGVQD (reference sequence).

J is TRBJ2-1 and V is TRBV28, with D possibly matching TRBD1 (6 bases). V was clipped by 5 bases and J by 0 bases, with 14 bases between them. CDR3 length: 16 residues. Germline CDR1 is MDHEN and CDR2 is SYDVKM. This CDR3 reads CASSELGGASYNEQFF. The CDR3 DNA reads TGTGCCAGCAGTGAACTAGGGGGAGCCTCCTACAATGAGCAGTTCTTC.

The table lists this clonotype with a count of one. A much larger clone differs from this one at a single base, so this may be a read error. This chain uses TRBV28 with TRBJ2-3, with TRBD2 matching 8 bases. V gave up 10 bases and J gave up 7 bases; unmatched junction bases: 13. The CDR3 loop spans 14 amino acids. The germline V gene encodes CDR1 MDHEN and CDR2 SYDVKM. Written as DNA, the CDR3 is TGTGCCACCATTAACGTTAGCGGGAAGTATACGCAGTATTTT. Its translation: CATINVSGKYTQYF.

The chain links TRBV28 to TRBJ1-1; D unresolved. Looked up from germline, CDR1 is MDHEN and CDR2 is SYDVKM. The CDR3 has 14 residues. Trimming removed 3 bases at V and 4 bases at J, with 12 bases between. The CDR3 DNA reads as TGTGCCAGCAGTTTTCCCCGGGTGGGCACTGAAGCTTTCTTT. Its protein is CASSFPRVGTEAFF.